In its sample, the clone carrying this T cell receptor beta chain was seen a few times. This sample was included in a study of OX40 agonist ivuxolimab in advanced cancers. Germline values: CDR1 SGHVS, CDR2 FNYEAQ. This CDR3 region has 16 residues. Trimming shortened V by 5 bases and J by 6 bases, and 22 bases separated the two germline ends. Only in-frame clones appear in the TCRdb table, and some are missing; sequencing was by immunoSEQ multiplex PCR. This sample has around 39,000 clones, with around 80% found just once. This sequence joins TRBV7-6 and TRBJ1-1; possible D gene TRBD1, 5 bases. The material was CD4+ or CD8+ T cells sorted from blood, obtained in a trial of the OX40 agonist ivuxolimab. The origin of this receptor is an adult with an advanced solid tumor such as melanoma, head and neck, liver or kidney cancer. The DNA for the CDR3 is TGTGCCAGCAGCCGAGGGGCCGGGCCTCAGGCCGCTGAAGCTTTCTTT. It encodes CASSRGAGPQAAEAFF.